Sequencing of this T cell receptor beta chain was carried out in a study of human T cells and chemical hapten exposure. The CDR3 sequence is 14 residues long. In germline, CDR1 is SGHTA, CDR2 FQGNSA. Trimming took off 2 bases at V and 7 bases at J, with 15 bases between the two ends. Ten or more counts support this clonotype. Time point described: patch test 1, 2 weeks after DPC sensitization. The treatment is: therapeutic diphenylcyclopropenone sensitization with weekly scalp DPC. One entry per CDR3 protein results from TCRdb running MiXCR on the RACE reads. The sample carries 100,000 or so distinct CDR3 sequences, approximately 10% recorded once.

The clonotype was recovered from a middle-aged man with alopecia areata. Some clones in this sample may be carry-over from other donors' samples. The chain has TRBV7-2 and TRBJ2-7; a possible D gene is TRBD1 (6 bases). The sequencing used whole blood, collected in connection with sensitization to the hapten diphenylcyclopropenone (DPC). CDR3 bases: TGTGCCAGCAGCTTATCGGCCTCAGGGGAAGAGCAGTACTTC. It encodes CASSLSASGEEQYF.